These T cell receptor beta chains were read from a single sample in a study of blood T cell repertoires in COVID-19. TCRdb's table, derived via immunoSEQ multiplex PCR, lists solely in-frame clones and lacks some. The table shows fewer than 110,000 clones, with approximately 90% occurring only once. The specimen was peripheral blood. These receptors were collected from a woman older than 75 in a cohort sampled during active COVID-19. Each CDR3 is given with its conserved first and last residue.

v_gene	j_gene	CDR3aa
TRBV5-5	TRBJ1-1	CASSLATEAFF
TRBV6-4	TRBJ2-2	CASRRGPGQGNTGELFF
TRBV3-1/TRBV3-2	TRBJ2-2	CASSQGLENTGELFF
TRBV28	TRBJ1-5	CASSLPGQGAQPQHF
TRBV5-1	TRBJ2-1	CASRYTGDSYNEQFF
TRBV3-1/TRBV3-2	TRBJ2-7	CASGGTGLQQYF
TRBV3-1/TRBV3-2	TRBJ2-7	CASSQARTSGTRFYEQYF
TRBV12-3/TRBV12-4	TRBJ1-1	CASSPLRGTEAFF
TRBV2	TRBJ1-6	CASSVAGSNNSPLHF
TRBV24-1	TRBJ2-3	CATSDPTGGGADTQYF
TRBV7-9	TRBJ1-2	CASSGDRDRAFGGYTF
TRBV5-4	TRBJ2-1	CASSLAGPSSYNEQFF
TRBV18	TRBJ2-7	CASSPPSGGAGFYEQYF
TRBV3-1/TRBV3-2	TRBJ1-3	CASTERQAGNTIYF
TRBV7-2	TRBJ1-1	CASSPETTGAFF
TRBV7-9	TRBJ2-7	CASSSDRSYEQYF
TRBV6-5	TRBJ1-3	CASKRVGQGGNTIYF
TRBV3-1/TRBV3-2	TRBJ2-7	CASGGGSNEQYF
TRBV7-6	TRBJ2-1	CASSSPLAGGWEQFF
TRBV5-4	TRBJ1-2	CASSLRGLANYGYTF
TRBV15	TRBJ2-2	CATSGLTSGNTGELFF
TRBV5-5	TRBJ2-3	CASSFELALSDTQYF
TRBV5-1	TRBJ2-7	CASSSGQDAYEQYF
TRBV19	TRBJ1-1	CATGTGNTEAFF
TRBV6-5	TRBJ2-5	CASSYRRGRPQYF
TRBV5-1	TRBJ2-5	CASSLAQLQETQYF
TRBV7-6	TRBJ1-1	CASSLATAGVNTEAFF
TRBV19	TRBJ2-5	CASTTQEGGGMETQYF
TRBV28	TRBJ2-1	CASSPLPRGEQFF
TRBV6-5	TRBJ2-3	CASRGQYYTQYF
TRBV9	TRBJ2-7	CASSVGQASHYEQYF
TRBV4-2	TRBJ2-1	CASSPPGREPGNEQFF
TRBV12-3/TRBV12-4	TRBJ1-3	CASRKTIWDTIYF
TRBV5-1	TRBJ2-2	CASSSSGSTGELFF
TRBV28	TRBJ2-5	CASSLAQGGETQYF
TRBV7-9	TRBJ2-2	CASSSPGTGGTGELFF
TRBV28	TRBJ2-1	CASVRPSGSYNEQFF
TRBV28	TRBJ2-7	CASRPPTSESYEQYF
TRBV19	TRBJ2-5	CASTETGTGGGETQYF
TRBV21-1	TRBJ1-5	CASSKSGGPQHF
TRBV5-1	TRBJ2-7	CASSSTGNYEQYF
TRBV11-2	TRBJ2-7	CASSWARSSGRLPLSEQYF
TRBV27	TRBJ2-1	CASSIFNEQFF
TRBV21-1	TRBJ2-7	CASSKGGREDSYEQYF
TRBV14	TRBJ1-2	CASSRDRALFTF
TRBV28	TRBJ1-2	CASSLVGQGRYGYTF